This TCR beta chain was profiled in a study of cytomegalovirus exposure and HLA in healthy donors. Background on the study: A previous analysis identified 95 million to 120 million unique TCR beta sequences derived from roughly 190 million T cells.

Amplification used 60 Vbeta primers and 13 Jbeta primers. TCRdb keeps only in-frame clones here, not all; method: immunoSEQ multiplex PCR. The sample lists 200,000 to 250,000 clones; under 85% were seen once. Notes on the study in general: In a later analysis, donors in an Asian-associated ancestry cluster reportedly had fewer N-insertions in productive TCRs than the cohort mean. Upon later analysis, HLA-associated TCR beta chains proved more clonally expanded than other, equally common chains. Excluded were some V segments that proved indistinguishable, including TRBV6-2 and TRBV6-3.

As to this clone: Its antigen is still unknown.

The CDR3 has 15 amino acids. Germline CDR1 is SGDLS and CDR2 is YYNGEE. The ends lost 3 bases at V and 4 bases at J; junction bases unmatched: 9. This chain links TRBV9 with TRBJ1-2; 7 bases line up with TRBD1. The sequence derives from a man between 45 and 60 years old in good health and CMV-seronegative. Sequencing was performed on PBMCs. The CDR3 bases are TGTGCCAGCAGCGCCCTCGGGACAGTCACCTATGGCTACACCTTC. Protein: CASSALGTVTYGYTF.